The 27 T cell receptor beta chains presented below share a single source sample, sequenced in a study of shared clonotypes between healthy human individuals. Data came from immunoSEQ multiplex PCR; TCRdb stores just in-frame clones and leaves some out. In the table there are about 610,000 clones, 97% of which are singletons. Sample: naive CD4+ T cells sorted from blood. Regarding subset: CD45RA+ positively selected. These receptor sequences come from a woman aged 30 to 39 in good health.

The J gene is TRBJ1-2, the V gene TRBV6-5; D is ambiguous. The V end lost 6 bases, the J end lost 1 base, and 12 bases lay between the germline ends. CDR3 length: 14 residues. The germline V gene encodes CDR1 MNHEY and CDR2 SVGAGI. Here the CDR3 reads CASSKGRINYGYTF. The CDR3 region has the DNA TGTGCCAGCAGCAAAGGACGGATTAACTATGGCTACACCTTC.

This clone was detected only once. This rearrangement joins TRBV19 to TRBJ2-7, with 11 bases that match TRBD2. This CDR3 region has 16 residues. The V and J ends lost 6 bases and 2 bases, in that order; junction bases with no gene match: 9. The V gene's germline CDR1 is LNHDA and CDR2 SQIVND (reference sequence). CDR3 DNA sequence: TGTGCCAGTAGCATTCTAGCGGGAGGACCCACCTACGAGCAGTACTTC. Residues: CASSILAGGPTYEQYF. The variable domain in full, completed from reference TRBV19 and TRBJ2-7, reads DGGITQSPKYLFRKEGQNVTLSCEQNLNHDAMYWYRQDPGQGLRLIYYSQIVNDFQKGDIAEGYSVSREKKESFPLTVTSAQKNPTAFYLCASSILAGGPTYEQYFGPGTRLTVT.

DNA for the CDR3: TGTGCCAGTAGGTTCCCAGGGGGCCCCTTCACTGAAGCTTTCTTT. Amino acids: CASRFPGGPFTEAFF. This rearrangement joins TRBV19 to TRBJ1-1; 8 nucleotides match TRBD1. CDR1 LNHDA and CDR2 SQIVND come from the germline V gene (reference sequence). V lost 6 bases and J lost 4; bases outside the gene matches: 10. CDR3 length: 15 amino acids.

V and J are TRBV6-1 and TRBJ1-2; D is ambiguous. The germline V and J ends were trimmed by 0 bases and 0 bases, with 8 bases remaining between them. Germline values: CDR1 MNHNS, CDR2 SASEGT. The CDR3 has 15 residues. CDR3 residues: CASSEAYGANYGYTF. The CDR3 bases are TGTGCCAGCAGTGAAGCGTACGGGGCTAACTATGGCTACACCTTC.

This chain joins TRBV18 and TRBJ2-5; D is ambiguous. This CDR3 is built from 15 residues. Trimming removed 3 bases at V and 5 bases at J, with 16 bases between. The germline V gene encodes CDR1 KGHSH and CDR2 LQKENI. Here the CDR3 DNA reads TGTGCCAGCTCACCGGCCACCGTTTCGTGGGAGACCCAGTACTTC. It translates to CASSPATVSWETQYF.

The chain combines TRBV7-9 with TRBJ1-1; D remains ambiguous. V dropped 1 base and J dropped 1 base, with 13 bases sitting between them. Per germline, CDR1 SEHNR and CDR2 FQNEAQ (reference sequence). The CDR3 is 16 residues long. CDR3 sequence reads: CASSLGVGGSNTEAFF. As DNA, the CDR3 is TGTGCCAGCAGCTTAGGTGTCGGCGGATCGAACACTGAAGCTTTCTTT.

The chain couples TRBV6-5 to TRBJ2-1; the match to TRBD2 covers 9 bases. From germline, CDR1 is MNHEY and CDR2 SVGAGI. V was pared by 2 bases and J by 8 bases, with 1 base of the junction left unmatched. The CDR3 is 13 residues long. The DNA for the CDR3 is TGTGCCAGCAGTTACGGCGGGAGGGATGAGCAGTTCTTC. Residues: CASSYGGRDEQFF.

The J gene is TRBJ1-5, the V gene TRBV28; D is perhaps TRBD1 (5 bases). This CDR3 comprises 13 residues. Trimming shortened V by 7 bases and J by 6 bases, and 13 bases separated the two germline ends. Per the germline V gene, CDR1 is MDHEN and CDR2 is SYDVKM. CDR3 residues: CASMTSGGQPQHF. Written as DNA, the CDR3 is TGTGCCAGCATGACGAGCGGGGGTCAGCCCCAGCATTTT.

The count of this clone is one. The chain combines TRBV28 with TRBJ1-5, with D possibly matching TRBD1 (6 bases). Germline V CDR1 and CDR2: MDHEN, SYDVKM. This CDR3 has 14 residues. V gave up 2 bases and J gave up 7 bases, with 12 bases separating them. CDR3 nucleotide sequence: TGTGCCAGCAGTTTAGGGGGGGGCTGGCAGCCCCAGCATTTT. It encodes CASSLGGGWQPQHF.

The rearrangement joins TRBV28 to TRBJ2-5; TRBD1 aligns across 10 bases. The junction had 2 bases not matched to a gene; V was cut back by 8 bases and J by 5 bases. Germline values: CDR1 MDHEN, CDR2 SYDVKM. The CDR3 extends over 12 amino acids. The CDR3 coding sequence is TGTGCCAGCGACAGGGGGCTGGAGACCCAGTACTTC. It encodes CASDRGLETQYF.

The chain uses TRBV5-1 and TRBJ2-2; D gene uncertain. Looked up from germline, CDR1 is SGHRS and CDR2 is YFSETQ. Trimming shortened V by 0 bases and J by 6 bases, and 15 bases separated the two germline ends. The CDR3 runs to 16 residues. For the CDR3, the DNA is TGCGCCAGCAGCTTGGCCACGTCCGCCCGAGCCGGGGAGCTGTTTTTT. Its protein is CASSLATSARAGELFF.

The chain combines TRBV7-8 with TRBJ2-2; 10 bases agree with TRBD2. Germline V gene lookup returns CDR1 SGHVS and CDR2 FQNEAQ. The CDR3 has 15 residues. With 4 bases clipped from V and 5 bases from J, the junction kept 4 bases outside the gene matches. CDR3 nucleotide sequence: TGTGCCAGCAGCTCTAGCGGGAGAGGGACCGGGGAGCTGTTTTTT. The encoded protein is CASSSSGRGTGELFF. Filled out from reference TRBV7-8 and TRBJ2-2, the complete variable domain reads GAGVSQSPRYKVAKRGQDVALRCDPISGHVSLFWYQQALGQGPEFLTYFQNEAQLDKSGLPSDRFFAERPEGSVSTLKIQRTQQEDSAVYLCASSSSGRGTGELFFGEGSRLTVL.

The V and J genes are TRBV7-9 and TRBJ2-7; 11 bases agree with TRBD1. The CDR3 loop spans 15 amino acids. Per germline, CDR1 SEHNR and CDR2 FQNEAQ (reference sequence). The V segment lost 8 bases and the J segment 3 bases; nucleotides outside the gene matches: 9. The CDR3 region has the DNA TGTGCCAGCGTCTTTACCGGGACAGGGGGCTACGAGCAGTACTTC. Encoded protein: CASVFTGTGGYEQYF.

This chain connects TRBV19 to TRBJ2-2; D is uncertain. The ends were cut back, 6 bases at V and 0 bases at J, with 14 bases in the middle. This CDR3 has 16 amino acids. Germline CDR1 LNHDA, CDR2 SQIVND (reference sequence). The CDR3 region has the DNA TGTGCCAGTAGGATATCACATGTCGCGAACACCGGGGAGCTGTTTTTT. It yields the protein CASRISHVANTGELFF. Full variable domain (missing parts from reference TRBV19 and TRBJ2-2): DGGITQSPKYLFRKEGQNVTLSCEQNLNHDAMYWYRQDPGQGLRLIYYSQIVNDFQKGDIAEGYSVSREKKESFPLTVTSAQKNPTAFYLCASRISHVANTGELFFGEGSRLTVL.

In nucleotides, the CDR3 is TGTGCCAGTAGTATAGGGTGGGGTGGGGAGACCCAGTACTTC. Amino acid sequence: CASSIGWGGETQYF. The chain is built from TRBV19 and TRBJ2-5; D is undetermined. The CDR3 is 14 amino acids. In germline, CDR1 is LNHDA, CDR2 SQIVND (reference sequence). V lost 1 base and J lost 5, with 11 bases in between.

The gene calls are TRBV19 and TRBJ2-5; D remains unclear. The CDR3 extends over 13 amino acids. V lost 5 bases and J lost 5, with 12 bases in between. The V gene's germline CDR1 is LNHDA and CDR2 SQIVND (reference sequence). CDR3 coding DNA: TGTGCCAGTAGTTGGCCTGGGGTGGAGACCCAGTACTTC. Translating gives CASSWPGVETQYF.

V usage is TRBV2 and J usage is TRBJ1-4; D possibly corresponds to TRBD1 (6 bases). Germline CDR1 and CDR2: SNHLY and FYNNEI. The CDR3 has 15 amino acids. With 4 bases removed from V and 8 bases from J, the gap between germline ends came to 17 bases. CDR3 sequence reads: CASSADSGAGEKLFF. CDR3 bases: TGTGCCAGCAGTGCAGATTCAGGGGCAGGGGAAAAACTGTTTTTT.

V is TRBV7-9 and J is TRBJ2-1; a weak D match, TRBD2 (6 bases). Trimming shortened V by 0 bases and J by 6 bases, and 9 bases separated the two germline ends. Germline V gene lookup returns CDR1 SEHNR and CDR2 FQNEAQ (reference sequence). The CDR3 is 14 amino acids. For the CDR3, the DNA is TGTGCCAGCAGCTTAGCGGGAGGTTCCAATGAGCAGTTCTTC. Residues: CASSLAGGSNEQFF.

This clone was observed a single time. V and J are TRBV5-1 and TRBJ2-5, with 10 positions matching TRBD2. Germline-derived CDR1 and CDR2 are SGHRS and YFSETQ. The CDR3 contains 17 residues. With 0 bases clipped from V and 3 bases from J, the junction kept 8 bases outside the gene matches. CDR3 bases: TGCGCCAGCAGCTTGGCCGCGACGGGGACTAGCGAAGAGACCCAGTACTTC. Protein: CASSLAATGTSEETQYF.

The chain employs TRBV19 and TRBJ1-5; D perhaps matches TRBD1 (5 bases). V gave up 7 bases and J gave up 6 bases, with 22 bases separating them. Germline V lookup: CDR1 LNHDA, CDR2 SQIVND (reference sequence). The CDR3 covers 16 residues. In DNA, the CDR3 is TGTGCCAGTACCCCAAACTCAGGGAAGGATGCTCAGCCCCAGCATTTT. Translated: CASTPNSGKDAQPQHF.

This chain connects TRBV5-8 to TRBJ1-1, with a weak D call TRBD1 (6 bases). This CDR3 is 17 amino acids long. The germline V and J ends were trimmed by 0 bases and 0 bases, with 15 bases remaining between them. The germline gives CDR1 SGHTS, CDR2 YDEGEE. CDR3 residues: CASSLAKGGAMNTEAFF. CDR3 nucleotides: TGTGCCAGCAGCTTGGCCAAGGGGGGGGCGATGAACACTGAAGCTTTCTTT.

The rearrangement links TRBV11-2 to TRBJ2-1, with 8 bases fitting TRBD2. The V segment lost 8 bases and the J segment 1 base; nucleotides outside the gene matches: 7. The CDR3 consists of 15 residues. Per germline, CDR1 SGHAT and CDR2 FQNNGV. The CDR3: CASRSLAGSYNEQFF. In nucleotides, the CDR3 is TGTGCCAGCCGATCATTAGCGGGATCCTACAATGAGCAGTTCTTC.

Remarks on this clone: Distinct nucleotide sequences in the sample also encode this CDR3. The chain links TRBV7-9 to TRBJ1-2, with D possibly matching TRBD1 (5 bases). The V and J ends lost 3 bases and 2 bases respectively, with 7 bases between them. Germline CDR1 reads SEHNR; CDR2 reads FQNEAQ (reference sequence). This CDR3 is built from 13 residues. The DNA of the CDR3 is TGTGCCAGCAGCTTGGGACGGAACTATGGCTACACCTTC. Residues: CASSLGRNYGYTF. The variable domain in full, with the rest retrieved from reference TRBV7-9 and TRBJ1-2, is DTGVSQNPRHKITKRGQNVTFRCDPISEHNRLYWYRQTLGQGPEFLTYFQNEAQLEKSRLLSDRFSAERPKGSFSTLEIQRTEQGDSAMYLCASSLGRNYGYTFGSGTRLTVV.

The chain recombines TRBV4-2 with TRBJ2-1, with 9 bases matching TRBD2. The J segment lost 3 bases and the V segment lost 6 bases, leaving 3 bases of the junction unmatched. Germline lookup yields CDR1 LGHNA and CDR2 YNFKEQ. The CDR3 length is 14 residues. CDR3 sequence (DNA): TGTGCCAGCAGGAGTAGCGGGAGCTACAATGAGCAGTTCTTC. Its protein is CASRSSGSYNEQFF.

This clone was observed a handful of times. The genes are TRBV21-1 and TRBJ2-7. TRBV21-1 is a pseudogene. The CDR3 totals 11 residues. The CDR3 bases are TGTGCCAGCAGCGCCCCCTACGAGCAGTACTTC. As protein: CASSAPYEQYF.

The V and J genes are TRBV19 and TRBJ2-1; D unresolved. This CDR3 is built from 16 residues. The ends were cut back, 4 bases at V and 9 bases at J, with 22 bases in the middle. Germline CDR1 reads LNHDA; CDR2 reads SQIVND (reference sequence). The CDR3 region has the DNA TGTGCCAGTAGTAGGCCCGCAGCGCCTCAGAGGAGTGAGCAGTTCTTC. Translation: CASSRPAAPQRSEQFF.

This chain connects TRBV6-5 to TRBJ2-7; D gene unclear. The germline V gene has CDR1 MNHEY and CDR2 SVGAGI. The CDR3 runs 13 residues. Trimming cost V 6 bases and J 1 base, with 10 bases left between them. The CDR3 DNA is TGTGCCAGCAGCCCGACGGGTTCCTACGAGCAGTACTTC. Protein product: CASSPTGSYEQYF.